This passage covers 24 T cell receptor beta chains from one sample sequenced in a study of shared T cell receptors in the human thymus. Using immunoSEQ multiplex PCR, the repertoire was profiled, and TCRdb retains in-frame clones only, with some absent. This sample carries 700,000 or so clones, 80% to 90% of them seen once, and the ten largest clones take 0.0095% to 0.011%. The same sample was also used in a study of human thymus T cells.

The specimen sequenced was thymocytes. Source of these receptors: a girl under three years old with a congenital heart defect.

V is TRBV6-6 and J is TRBJ2-7, with a possible D match to TRBD1 (6 bases). V was cut by 1 base and J by 0 bases, with 7 bases left in between. CDR1 is MNHNY and CDR2 is SVGAGI in the germline V gene (reference sequence). The CDR3 contains 14 residues. The CDR3 DNA reads as TGTGCCAGCAGTTACTTGGACAGCTCCTACGAGCAGTACTTC. This sequence encodes CASSYLDSSYEQYF.

The rearrangement links TRBV5-5 to TRBJ2-4; tentative D call: TRBD1 (5 bases). This CDR3 contains 14 residues. V gave up 0 bases and J gave up 7 bases, with 11 bases separating them. From germline, CDR1 is SGHKS and CDR2 YYEKEE (reference sequence). This CDR3 reads CASSLEGKGNIQYF. The CDR3 DNA reads TGTGCCAGCAGCTTGGAGGGCAAGGGGAACATTCAGTACTTC.

This sequence joins TRBV4-3 and TRBJ2-7; 9 bases line up with TRBD2. CDR3 size: 14 residues. Germline-derived CDR1 and CDR2 are LGHNA and YSLEER. V lost 3 bases and J lost 7; bases outside the gene matches: 7. CDR3 protein: CASSQSSGRTEQYF. CDR3 bases: TGCGCCAGCAGCCAGAGTAGCGGGAGAACGGAGCAGTACTTC.

The V gene is TRBV5-1, the J gene TRBJ1-2; 8 nucleotides line up with TRBD1. Germline loops: CDR1 SGHRS, CDR2 YFSETQ. After removal of 4 bases from V and 4 bases from J, the junction contained 12 bases not matched to a gene. The CDR3 runs 16 residues. This CDR3 is CASSPAGGLGGYGYTF. The CDR3 bases are TGCGCCAGCAGCCCGGCAGGGGGCTTGGGGGGCTATGGCTACACCTTC.

This chain joins TRBV28 and TRBJ1-6; TRBD1 might be the D (5 bases). Germline V CDR1 and CDR2: MDHEN, SYDVKM. V lost 7 bases, J lost 10 bases, and 20 bases lay in between. The CDR3 extends over 15 amino acids. In DNA, the CDR3 is TGTGCCAGCAACTCCCGGCCGGGACTTAAATCACCCCTCCACTTT. This encodes CASNSRPGLKSPLHF.

The chain employs TRBV5-1 and TRBJ2-3; 9 bases match TRBD2. With V trimmed by 5 bases and J by 4 bases, 8 bases remained unmatched. The CDR3 sequence is 15 residues long. Looked up from germline, CDR1 is SGHRS and CDR2 is YFSETQ. The CDR3 here is CASRTAGGGSDTQYF. CDR3 bases: TGCGCCAGCAGGACAGCGGGGGGTGGGTCAGATACGCAGTATTTT.

The chain recombines TRBV6-5 with TRBJ1-2; no definite D call. CDR1 is MNHEY, CDR2 SVGAGI, per germline. With 2 bases removed from V and 8 bases from J, the gap between germline ends came to 15 bases. The CDR3 contains 14 residues. The CDR3, as DNA: TGTGCCAGCAGTTACGGAGGCGAGGACGCCGGCTACACCTTC. Translation: CASSYGGEDAGYTF.

V is TRBV13 and J is TRBJ1-2, with D unresolved. There are 12 residues in the CDR3. V dropped 3 bases and J dropped 5 bases, with 7 bases sitting between them. Germline-derived CDR1 and CDR2 are PRHDT and FYEKMQ (reference sequence). DNA of the CDR3: TGTGCCAGCAGCTTCCCAACTTATGGCTACACCTTC. It specifies CASSFPTYGYTF.

The V and J genes are TRBV14 and TRBJ1-6; D unclear. This CDR3 is built from 18 residues. The V and J ends lost 3 bases and 10 bases respectively, with 25 bases between them. CDR1 SGHDN and CDR2 FVKESK come from the germline V gene. The CDR3: CASSQNPKKWQDGSPLHF. The CDR3, as DNA: TGTGCCAGCAGCCAGAACCCAAAAAAGTGGCAGGATGGATCACCCCTCCACTTT.

This chain connects TRBV19 to TRBJ1-1; D gene ambiguous. The CDR3 totals 12 residues. Germline V gene sequence: CDR1 LNHDA, CDR2 SQIVND (reference sequence). The V and J ends lost 5 bases and 8 bases respectively, with 12 bases between them. In DNA, the CDR3 is TGTGCCAGTAGTGGGAGGGTTTCCGAAGCTTTCTTT. Encoded protein: CASSGRVSEAFF.

This clone was detected once. The chain employs TRBV10-3 and TRBJ1-4, with a weak D call TRBD1 (6 bases). With 0 bases removed from V and 7 bases from J, the gap between germline ends came to 15 bases. Per germline, CDR1 ENHRY and CDR2 SYGVKD. The length of the CDR3 is 16 residues. The CDR3 spells CAISESISDRPEKLFF. The CDR3 region has the DNA TGTGCCATCAGTGAGTCGATTTCCGACAGGCCTGAAAAACTGTTTTTT.

This clone was seen a single time. The chain couples TRBV15 to TRBJ2-7, with unresolved D. Germline loops: CDR1 LNHNV, CDR2 YYDKDF (reference sequence). V lost 0 bases and J lost 0, with 9 bases in between. There are 15 residues in the CDR3. This CDR3 reads CATSRDARPSYEQYF. CDR3 bases: TGTGCCACCAGCAGAGATGCCAGGCCCTCCTACGAGCAGTACTTC. Looking up the rest from reference TRBV15 and TRBJ2-7 gives the full variable domain: DAMVIQNPRYQVTQFGKPVTLSCSQTLNHNVMYWYQQKSSQAPKLLFHYYDKDFNNEADTPDNFQSRRPNTSFCFLDIRSPGLGDTAMYLCATSRDARPSYEQYFGPGTRLTVT.

The chain joins TRBV7-9 to TRBJ1-1; D is unresolved. V was trimmed by 4 bases and J by 4 bases, leaving 16 bases between them. This CDR3 contains 15 residues. CDR1 is SEHNR and CDR2 is FQNEAQ in the germline V gene (reference sequence). CDR3 sequence reads: CASSSPNLPGTEAFF. The CDR3 nucleotides read TGTGCCAGCAGCTCCCCCAACCTCCCCGGCACTGAAGCTTTCTTT. The variable domain in full, with the rest retrieved from reference TRBV7-9 and TRBJ1-1, is DTGVSQNPRHKITKRGQNVTFRCDPISEHNRLYWYRQTLGQGPEFLTYFQNEAQLEKSRLLSDRFSAERPKGSFSTLEIQRTEQGDSAMYLCASSSPNLPGTEAFFGQGTRLTVV.

The chain joins TRBV18 to TRBJ2-6, with 7 bases fitting TRBD2. The germline gives CDR1 KGHSH, CDR2 LQKENI. The CDR3 runs to 21 residues. V lost 1 base, J lost 0 bases, and 15 bases stayed unmatched. The CDR3 DNA reads TGTGCCAGCTCACCACGCGGTCGGGGGGTCACTAGCTTCTCTGGGGCCAACGTCCTGACTTTC. Protein: CASSPRGRGVTSFSGANVLTF.

The V gene is TRBV14, the J gene TRBJ2-3; D gene unclear. The V and J ends lost 5 bases and 6 bases respectively, with 9 bases between them. Looked up from germline, CDR1 is SGHDN and CDR2 is FVKESK. The CDR3 consists of 12 residues. The CDR3 protein is CASSARTDTQYF. In DNA form, the CDR3 reads TGTGCCAGCAGCGCGCGTACTGATACGCAGTATTTT.

V gene TRBV19 combines with J gene TRBJ1-1; a possible D gene is TRBD1 (5 bases). Germline-derived CDR1 and CDR2 are LNHDA and SQIVND (reference sequence). This CDR3 is built from 19 residues. V shed 5 bases and J shed 3 bases, with 28 bases lying between them. DNA for the CDR3: TGTGCCAGTAGTCACACCGGGGGTTGGGGCTACGGGCTGGACACTGAAGCTTTCTTT. Amino acids: CASSHTGGWGYGLDTEAFF.

The V gene is TRBV25-1, the J gene TRBJ1-2; 7 bases are shared with TRBD1. The CDR3 runs to 17 residues. V dropped 7 bases and J dropped 3; count of bases not matched to a gene: 17. The germline V gene has CDR1 MGHDK and CDR2 SYGVNS. CDR3 nucleotides: TGTGCCAGCAAAAGGACCGGAGGTACAGGGGCCGACTATGGCTACACCTTC. Translation gives CASKRTGGTGADYGYTF.

V is TRBV5-1 and J is TRBJ1-1; TRBD1 matches at 9 bases. This CDR3 has 16 residues. Germline values: CDR1 SGHRS, CDR2 YFSETQ. J gave up 4 bases and V 4 bases, and 11 bases lay outside the gene matches. The CDR3 protein is CASSRPGTGMGTEAFF. The CDR3 DNA sequence: TGCGCCAGCAGCCGTCCCGGGACAGGGATGGGCACTGAAGCTTTCTTT. Full variable domain (remainder filled in from reference TRBV5-1 and TRBJ1-1): KAGVTQTPRYLIKTRGQQVTLSCSPISGHRSVSWYQQTPGQGLQFLFEYFSETQRNKGNFPGRFSGRQFSNSRSEMNVSTLELGDSALYLCASSRPGTGMGTEAFFGQGTRLTVV.

Details on this clone: The junction departs from germline at one end; a sequencing error may be responsible. Other DNA sequences within the sample encode an identical CDR3. The V call is TRBV5-1, the J call TRBJ1-6, with D possibly matching TRBD1 (6 bases). Germline V gives CDR1 SGHRS, CDR2 YFSETQ. The CDR3 spans 15 residues. The CDR3 here is CASSLRPGENSPLHF. CDR3 bases: TGCGCCAGCAGCTTGAGGCCAGGGGAAAATTCCCCCCTCCACTTT.

This chain uses TRBV14 with TRBJ1-2, with unresolved D. Germline CDR1 is SGHDN and CDR2 is FVKESK. V gave up 3 bases and J gave up 1 base, with 15 bases separating them. The CDR3 totals 16 residues. The CDR3 protein is CASSHLARHVNYGYTF. DNA of the CDR3: TGTGCCAGCAGCCACCTCGCCCGACACGTTAACTATGGCTACACCTTC.

V is TRBV7-2 and J is TRBJ1-6, with D possibly TRBD1 on 5 matching bases. With 0 bases removed from V and 5 bases from J, the gap between germline ends came to 11 bases. Germline loops: CDR1 SGHTA, CDR2 FQGNSA. The CDR3 totals 16 residues. For the CDR3, the DNA is TGTGCCAGCAGCTTAGCGGAAGGGGCGCATAATTCACCCCTCCACTTT. Translation: CASSLAEGAHNSPLHF.

The chain couples TRBV10-3 to TRBJ1-2; D is uncertain. The CDR3 extends over 12 amino acids. V was shortened by 0 bases and J by 13 bases, with 12 bases between the two germline ends. Germline V CDR1 and CDR2: ENHRY, SYGVKD. CDR3 protein: CAISESNEGCTF. CDR3 sequence (DNA): TGTGCCATCAGTGAGTCGAATGAGGGTTGCACCTTC.

The chain uses TRBV19 and TRBJ2-1; 14 positions agree with TRBD2. The CDR3 sequence is 19 residues long. Germline CDR1 is LNHDA and CDR2 is SQIVND (reference sequence). J gave up 1 base and V 5 bases, and 10 bases lay outside the gene matches. CDR3 sequence reads: CASSRLAGGHGRSYNEQFF. The CDR3 bases are TGTGCCAGTAGTCGACTAGCGGGGGGGCACGGTCGGTCCTACAATGAGCAGTTCTTC.

The J gene is TRBJ1-2, the V gene TRBV5-1; the match to TRBD1 covers 7 bases. The V and J ends lost 2 bases and 2 bases, in that order; junction bases with no gene match: 3. The germline gives CDR1 SGHRS, CDR2 YFSETQ. The CDR3 loop spans 14 amino acids. The CDR3 loop reads CASSFEGANYGYTF. CDR3 coding DNA: TGCGCCAGCAGCTTTGAGGGGGCGAACTATGGCTACACCTTC.